Described below is a single T cell receptor (beta chain) sequence and its context. Its target is unknown. 13 Jbeta primers and 60 Vbeta primers were used for the PCR. Clones were sequenced by immunoSEQ multiplex PCR, and TCRdb holds only the in-frame ones, with some missing. Of approximately 160,000 clones in the sample, 78% are singletons; the top ten hold roughly an eighth. The V end was cut by 7 bases, the J end by 8 bases, with 17 bases between. CDR3 length equals 13 residues. Looked up from germline, CDR1 is WSHSY and CDR2 is SAAADI. These data come from a study of cytomegalovirus exposure and HLA in healthy donors. Study-wide findings and caveats: Rarity characterized most TCR sequences, yet some public TCRs appeared in many donors.

The sample was PBMCs. The J gene is TRBJ1-2, the V gene TRBV10-2; possibly TRBD1 for D (5 bases). The sequence came from a woman in her forties or fifties in good health and CMV-seropositive. In nucleotides, the CDR3 is TGCGCCAGCACCGACCCCCAGGCAGGGGGCTACACCTTC. Protein: CASTDPQAGGYTF.